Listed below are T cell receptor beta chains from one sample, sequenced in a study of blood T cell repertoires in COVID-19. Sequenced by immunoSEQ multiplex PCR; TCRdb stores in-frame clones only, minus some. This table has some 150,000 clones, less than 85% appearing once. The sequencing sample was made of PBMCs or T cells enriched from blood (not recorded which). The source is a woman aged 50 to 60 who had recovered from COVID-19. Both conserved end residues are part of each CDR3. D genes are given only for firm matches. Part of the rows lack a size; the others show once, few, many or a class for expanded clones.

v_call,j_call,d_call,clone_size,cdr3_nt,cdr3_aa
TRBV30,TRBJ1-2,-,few,TGTGCCTGGAGTTCGGGGGAGCACTATGGCTACACCTTC,CAWSSGEHYGYTF
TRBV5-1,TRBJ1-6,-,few,TGCGCCAGCAGCTTGAATTCGGCAGGTCCTTCACCCCTCCACTTT,CASSLNSAGPSPLHF
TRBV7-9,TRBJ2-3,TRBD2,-,TGTGCCAGCTCCCTGGGACTAGCGACAGATACGCAGTATTTT,CASSLGLATDTQYF
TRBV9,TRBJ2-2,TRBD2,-,TGTGCCAGCAGCGTAATCGCGGGGGGGCCCACCGGGGAGCTGTTTTTT,CASSVIAGGPTGELFF
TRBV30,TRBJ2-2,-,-,TGTGCCCACAGGACCGGGTCCGGGACCGGGGAGCTGTTTTTT,CAHRTGSGTGELFF
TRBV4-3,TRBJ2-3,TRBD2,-,TGCGCCAGCAGCCGGGGACTAGCTGGCACAGATACGCAGTATTTT,CASSRGLAGTDTQYF
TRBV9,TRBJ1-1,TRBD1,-,TGTGCCAGCAGCGGAGCTCTGGGTAAGAGGGGGCAAGCTTTCTTT,CASSGALGKRGQAFF
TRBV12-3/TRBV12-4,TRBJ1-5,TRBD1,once,TGTGCCAGCAGCGGACAGGGCGGGCAGCCCCAGCATTTT,CASSGQGGQPQHF
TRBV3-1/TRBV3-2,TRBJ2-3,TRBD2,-,TGTGCCAGCAGCCAACAACCTAGCGGGAGAGGAAATACGCAGTATTTT,CASSQQPSGRGNTQYF
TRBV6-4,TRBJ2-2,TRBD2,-,TGTGCCAGCAGTGACGGGCTAGCGGGAGTGGCCGGGGAGCTGTTTTTT,CASSDGLAGVAGELFF
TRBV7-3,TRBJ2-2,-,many,TGTGCCAGCAGCTTAATCCATGCCTCGGGGGCCGGGGAGCTGTTTTTT,CASSLIHASGAGELFF
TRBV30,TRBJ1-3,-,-,TGTGCCTGGAGTTTCTCACAGTTTGGAAACACCATATATTTT,CAWSFSQFGNTIYF